This TCR beta chain is from a study of CD8 T cells in Susac syndrome. Controls matched for sex and age were healthy donors. TEMRA cells were FACS-enriched and CD8+ and CD4+ T cells negatively isolated. It was with random hexamers that 0.5 to 1 ug RNA was reverse transcribed. MiXCR, applied by TCRdb to the immunoSEQ multiplex PCR reads, yields one record per CDR3 protein. This sample has under 200,000 distinct CDR3 sequences; about 95% occur once, and the top ten carry around 0.1%. The CDR3 runs to 13 residues. Trimming removed 6 bases from V and 6 bases from J; junction bases left unmatched: 7. Germline V gene lookup returns CDR1 MNHEY and CDR2 SMNVEV (reference sequence).

This sequence originates from a human donor in good health. The rearrangement links TRBV27 to TRBJ2-7; TRBD1 matches at 8 bases. The sequencing sample was made of CD4+ T cells from PBMCs. This chain's CDR3 is CASSFTGGSEQYF. As DNA, the CDR3 is TGTGCCAGCAGCTTTACAGGGGGTAGCGAGCAGTACTTC.